Listed here is a single T cell receptor (beta chain). At least ten counts were recorded for this clonotype. What antigen it recognizes has not been identified. There are no base qualities to consult, and no much larger clone falls within one base. The library relied on multiplex PCR. The sequencer listed for this sample is Illumina HiSeq 4000. iRepertoire HTBI primers and Arm-PCR amplification of CDR3 regions were used to construct TCR beta libraries. Before sequencing, the PCR products underwent gel purification. The study's processing was this. Gene usage analysis of CDR3 amino acid clonotypes used the 55 to 65 TRBV and 12 to 15 TRBJ segments found across samples. Filtered high-quality paired reads were merged into contigs using COPE and FqMerger. BLAST was used to align contigs to IMGT TRBV, TRBD and TRBJ reference genes, with CDR3 defined following IMGT. Highly expanded clones were defined as clonotypes with a frequency above 0.1%. Repertoire diversity was measured by Shannon entropy, and V-J evenness by the Gini coefficient. Public clonotypes were defined as clonotypes shared by more than one individual. The public reads were reprocessed in TCRdb via fastp at Q25 and MiXCR, keeping in-frame beta chains. Rows are unified per CDR3 protein, each entry keeping the most common DNA and genes. TCRdb's processing, not the study's, gives the V and J calls here. Counted in this sample were approximately 290,000 distinct CDR3 sequences; roughly a fifth of them appeared once. Together, the top ten hold more than 50% of the sample.

The data originate from a study of regulatory T cells in long-lasting Graves disease (dated by TCRdb to about 2021). Broadly, across the study: Persistent Graves' disease meant more than 5 years of antithyroid drug treatment with TSH receptor autoantibodies that stayed positive. A total of approximately 35 samples underwent TCR sequencing: approximately 13 from persistent and roughly 20 from newly diagnosed Graves' disease patients. This study used TCR sequencing and RNA sequencing of peripheral blood to compare persistent Graves' disease patients against newly diagnosed Graves' disease patients. Antithyroid drugs had been taken for approximately 9.5 years on average by persistent Graves' disease patients in the clinical cohort. The study took place in China and was registered as a clinical trial. Paper-wide results and their limitations: Sequencing and analysis were restricted to the TCR beta chain. Peripheral blood alone was examined, since thyroid tissue, which constituted the primary lesion, could not be accessed. The small sample size was acknowledged by the authors as a limitation that may reduce accuracy. TRBV28, TRBJ1-2 and TRBJ2-5 were preferentially used in persistent disease, while TRBV20-1 and TRBJ2-1 were favored in newly diagnosed disease. Compared with newly diagnosed patients, patients with persistent Graves' disease had lower TCR Shannon entropy and fewer highly expanded clones, which suggests clonal expansion. More public clonotypes were shared among persistent patients (over 2,500) than among newly diagnosed patients (roughly 960).

According to the germline V gene, CDR1 reads SGHTA and CDR2 reads FQGNSA. The CDR3 contains 17 residues, cysteine and phenylalanine counted. Just the 51-base CDR3 DNA is kept, in frame starting at base 1. Trimming removed 3 bases from V and 10 bases from J, leaving 22 bases between the germline ends. The sample's time point, from its label and the paper: persistent/refractory GD, antithyroid drugs over 5 years with positive TRAb. For both TCR sequencing and RNA sequencing, RNA was extracted from PBMCs in TRIzol. Graves' disease was diagnosed according to American Thyroid Association guidelines. The patients came from an endocrinology department in Xi'an, China. From each patient, roughly 9 milliliters of peripheral blood was collected into an EDTA anticoagulant tube. Ficoll Paque Plus density gradient separation was used to isolate PBMCs, and no further T cell sorting was done. An Agilent 2100 Bioanalyzer and agarose gel were used to check RNA quality, and a NanoDrop 2000 was used to measure RNA concentration.

The material sequenced was peripheral blood mononuclear cells (PBMCs), taken when the disease was refractory, from a patient treated with antithyroid drugs. The chain employs TRBV7-2 and TRBJ1-6, with TRBD1 as a weak D call on 6 bases. This receptor was obtained from a female donor with Graves disease. At the DNA level, the sequence is TGTGCCAGCAGCTTGTTGACAGGCATGGCCCTCCCGTCACCCCTCCACTTT. Its amino acids are CASSLLTGMALPSPLHF. Supplemented by the reference TRBV7-2 and TRBJ1-6 proteins around the CDR3, the complete variable domain is GAGVSQSPSNKVTEKGKDVELRCDPISGHTALYWYRQSLGQGLEFLIYFQGNSAPDKSGLPSDRFSAERTGGSVSTLTIQRTQQEDSAVYLCASSLLTGMALPSPLHFGNGTRLTVT.